This T cell receptor beta chain originates from a study of beta chain features in type 1 diabetes. Study-level results: Shorter TCRB CDR3s, moderately but significantly so, were found in Type 1 diabetes patients in all four CD4+ subsets. Any HLA-type effect on TCRB rearrangement remained unresolved here.

Isolated RNA was reverse transcribed in full, so expressed TCRB transcripts were sequenced. Clones were sequenced by immunoSEQ multiplex PCR, and TCRdb holds only the in-frame ones, with some missing. The sample consists of 160,000 or so clones, approximately 9.1% of them appearing once. The CDR3 sequence is 14 residues long. The germline gives CDR1 MNHNY, CDR2 SVGAGI (reference sequence). Trimming took off 0 bases at V and 5 bases at J, with 10 bases between the two ends. Comment on this clone: What it recognizes is unknown.

This TCR came from a woman aged 25-40 years with type 1 diabetes. Sequenced material: central memory CD4+ T cells from blood. The V call is TRBV6-6, the J call TRBJ2-5, with a weak D call TRBD1 (6 bases). The CDR3 DNA reads TGTGCCAGCAGTTACTCGAGTAGGGGGGAGACCCAGTACTTC. Translating it yields CASSYSSRGETQYF.